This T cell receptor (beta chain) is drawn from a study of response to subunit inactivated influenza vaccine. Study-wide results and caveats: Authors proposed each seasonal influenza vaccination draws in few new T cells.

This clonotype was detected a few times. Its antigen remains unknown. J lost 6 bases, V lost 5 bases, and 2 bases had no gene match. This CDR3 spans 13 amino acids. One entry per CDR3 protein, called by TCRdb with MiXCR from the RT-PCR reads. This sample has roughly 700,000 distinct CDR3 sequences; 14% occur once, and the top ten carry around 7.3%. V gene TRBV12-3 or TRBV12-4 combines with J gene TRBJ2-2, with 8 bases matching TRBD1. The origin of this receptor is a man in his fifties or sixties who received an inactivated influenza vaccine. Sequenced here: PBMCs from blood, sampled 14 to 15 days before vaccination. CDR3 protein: CASSNRGAGELFF. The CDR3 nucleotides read TGTGCCAGCAGTAACAGGGGGGCCGGGGAGCTGTTTTTT.